The next 25 T cell receptor beta chains were all read from a single sample in a study of T cell responses to AZD1222 COVID-19 vaccine (dated by TCRdb to about 2021). The time point label, as the study defines it: about 28 days (+/-7) after the second vaccine dose. The library was generated by the immunoSEQ multiplex PCR assay. Entries here come from immuneACCESS through TCRdb and include only in-frame sequences with V and J called. Some clones fail to appear in such tables; in the studies checked, an unresolved V gene covers under half of the shortfall, and the cause of the remainder is unknown. The sample table shows under 200,000 clones, and roughly nine tenths are seen once. The ten largest clones take up 1.3% of the sample. The source was peripheral blood, collected 28 days after the second AZD1222 dose. The receptors stem from an adult who received the AZD1222 COVID-19 vaccine.

This chain connects TRBV15 to TRBJ1-1; D not certain. The germline V and J ends were trimmed by 5 bases and 0 bases, with 22 bases remaining between them. From germline, CDR1 is LNHNV and CDR2 YYDKDF (reference sequence). The CDR3 sequence is 18 residues long. CDR3 sequence (DNA): TGTGCCACCAGCCCCCGCGGCGCCCTCACGGGGATGAACACTGAAGCTTTCTTT. Protein sequence: CATSPRGALTGMNTEAFF.

The chain carries TRBV24-1 and TRBJ2-7, with TRBD2 matching over 7 bases. The V segment lost 3 bases and the J segment 4 bases; nucleotides outside the gene matches: 14. In germline, CDR1 is KGHDR, CDR2 SFDVKD. The CDR3 is made up of 17 amino acids. CDR3 loop: CATSDPPGAGVAYEQYF. The CDR3, as DNA: TGTGCCACCAGTGATCCCCCCGGGGCGGGAGTGGCGTACGAGCAGTACTTC.

On this clone itself: Other DNA sequences within the sample encode an identical CDR3. The V and J genes are TRBV6-6 and TRBJ2-6, with D maybe TRBD1 (6 bases). Germline lookup yields CDR1 MNHNY and CDR2 SVGAGI (reference sequence). The CDR3 sequence is 15 residues long. The germline V and J ends were trimmed by 6 bases and 3 bases, with 12 bases remaining between them. CDR3 region: CASSPGADGANVLTF. The CDR3 bases are TGTGCCAGCAGCCCAGGGGCTGATGGGGCCAACGTCCTGACTTTC.

The chain combines TRBV7-9 with TRBJ1-3, with 9 bases fitting TRBD1. Germline V gene sequence: CDR1 SEHNR, CDR2 FQNEAQ (reference sequence). The CDR3 contains 13 residues. Trimming took 5 bases from V and 8 from J; bases not matched to a gene: 4. The CDR3 here is CASSPQGADTIYF. As DNA, the CDR3 is TGTGCCAGCAGCCCACAGGGGGCAGACACCATATATTTT.

There are a few counts of this clone. CDR3 nucleotides: TGTGCCAGCAGCCAAGATGGCGAGCGAAGAGATACGCAGTATTTT. Translated, it gives CASSQDGERRDTQYF. The V gene is TRBV4-2, the J gene TRBJ2-3; no reliable D call. This CDR3 spans 15 amino acids. Germline CDR1 is LGHNA and CDR2 is YNFKEQ. Trimming cost V 0 bases and J 5 bases, with 12 bases left between them.

This chain uses TRBV13 with TRBJ1-4, with a tentative D call TRBD1 (6 bases). V was shortened by 1 base and J by 8 bases, with 11 bases between the two germline ends. The CDR3 covers 14 residues. The germline V gene has CDR1 PRHDT and CDR2 FYEKMQ (reference sequence). The DNA for the CDR3 is TGTGCCAGCAGCTTAGCAGGGGTGGGGGAAAAACTGTTTTTT. As protein: CASSLAGVGEKLFF.

This clone was picked up one time. The chain has TRBV5-4 and TRBJ1-1; D uncertain. Germline lookup yields CDR1 SGHNT and CDR2 YYREEE (reference sequence). CDR3 length: 13 residues. The V gene lost 3 bases and the J gene lost 3 bases, with 9 bases spanning the gap. The CDR3 spells CASSSPWDTEAFF. In DNA, the CDR3 is TGTGCCAGCAGCTCCCCCTGGGACACTGAAGCTTTCTTT.

The V call is TRBV11-2, the J call TRBJ1-2; D perhaps matches TRBD1 (5 bases). CDR3 size: 11 residues. Germline lookup yields CDR1 SGHAT and CDR2 FQNNGV. V lost 11 bases and J lost 3, with 10 bases in between. CDR3: CASGRDYGYTF. DNA for the CDR3: TGTGCCTCGGGACGGGACTATGGCTACACCTTC.

The chain links TRBV3-1 (or the pseudogene TRBV3-2) to TRBJ1-2, with D tentatively TRBD1 (6 bases). Trimming stripped 0 bases from V and 4 bases from J, with 18 bases between. The CDR3 runs to 17 residues. Germline V gene sequence: CDR1 LGHDT, CDR2 YNNKEL (reference sequence). Written as DNA, the CDR3 is TGTGCCAGCAGCCAAGAGGGAGGGGGGCCTGTTGGCTATGGCTACACCTTC. Its translation is CASSQEGGGPVGYGYTF.

This clone was detected only once. This rearrangement joins TRBV28 to TRBJ2-5; no firm D call. Germline CDR1 is MDHEN and CDR2 is SYDVKM. The V gene lost 5 bases and the J gene lost 5 bases, with 15 bases spanning the gap. The CDR3 covers 14 residues. The CDR3 loop is CASSPLPFGETQYF. CDR3 coding DNA: TGTGCCAGCAGTCCCCTGCCTTTCGGTGAGACCCAGTACTTC.

The chain recombines TRBV2 with TRBJ2-3, with a weak D call TRBD1 (5 bases). Deletions cut 11 bases from V and 4 bases from J, with 10 bases between. The CDR3 contains 11 residues. The germline gives CDR1 SNHLY, CDR2 FYNNEI. The DNA for the CDR3 is TGTGCCGGGGAAGGGGCAGATACGCAGTATTTT. It encodes CAGEGADTQYF.

CDR3 residues: CASLSLSGGTDTQYF. The CDR3 DNA follows: TGTGCCAGCCTTTCTCTAAGCGGGGGCACAGATACGCAGTATTTT. The chain links TRBV2 to TRBJ2-3, with 7 bases fitting TRBD2. The ends lost 8 bases at V and 1 base at J; junction bases unmatched: 9. Per germline, CDR1 SNHLY and CDR2 FYNNEI. The CDR3 is 15 amino acids.

The chain is built from TRBV5-1 and TRBJ1-1; D remains unclear. Trimming removed 0 bases at V and 4 bases at J, with 16 bases between. Germline V CDR1 and CDR2: SGHRS, YFSETQ. This CDR3 comprises 16 residues. The CDR3 is CASSLDRRSDPTEAFF. The CDR3 DNA is TGCGCCAGCAGCTTGGATCGCAGGTCCGATCCCACTGAAGCTTTCTTT.

V is TRBV5-1 and J is TRBJ2-1, with 15 bases that match TRBD2. J was trimmed by 6 bases and V by 3 bases; bases with no gene match: 1. Germline V gene data show CDR1 as SGHRS and CDR2 as YFSETQ. CDR3 length equals 15 residues. The CDR3 here is CASSSGLAGGNEQFF. The DNA of the CDR3 is TGCGCCAGCAGCTCGGGACTAGCGGGGGGCAATGAGCAGTTCTTC.

A single count supports this clone. This sequence joins TRBV2 and TRBJ1-1; D is ambiguous. With 8 bases removed from V and 1 base from J, the gap between germline ends came to 11 bases. The CDR3 spans 13 residues. Germline-derived CDR1 and CDR2 are SNHLY and FYNNEI. CDR3 DNA: TGTGCCAGCGGCTTCACCGGGAACACTGAAGCTTTCTTT. Its protein product is CASGFTGNTEAFF. The whole variable domain, remainder taken from reference TRBV2 and TRBJ1-1, is EPEVTQTPSHQVTQMGQEVILRCVPISNHLYFYWYRQILGQKVEFLVSFYNNEISEKSEIFDDQFSVERPDGSNFTLKIRSTKLEDSAMYFCASGFTGNTEAFFGQGTRLTVV.

The chain has TRBV10-2 and TRBJ1-1, with 7 bases matching TRBD1. Unmatched junction bases numbered 12, after V lost 4 bases and J lost 1 base. This CDR3 is 17 amino acids long. The V gene's germline CDR1 is WSHSY and CDR2 SAAADI. In DNA, the CDR3 is TGCGCCAGCAGTGGCCTCCCTACAGGGGCGACGAACACTGAAGCTTTCTTT. Its translation is CASSGLPTGATNTEAFF.

This clone was found once. The gene calls are TRBV29-1 and TRBJ2-2, with 9 bases fitting TRBD2. Losses at the gene ends were 4 bases for V and 5 bases for J; bases not matched to a gene: 5. This CDR3 comprises 14 residues. Germline CDR1 SQVTM, CDR2 ANQGSEA. The CDR3 region has the DNA TGCAGCGTTGGAGCGGGAGGAGGAACCGGGGAGCTGTTTTTT. Its translation: CSVGAGGGTGELFF.

This sequence joins TRBV15 and TRBJ2-3; 13 bases agree with TRBD2. After removal of 3 bases from V and 3 bases from J, the junction contained 6 bases not matched to a gene. The CDR3 is 17 amino acids. Germline CDR1 reads LNHNV; CDR2 reads YYDKDF (reference sequence). The CDR3 reads CATSSGTSGKSTDTQYF. The CDR3 nucleotides read TGTGCCACCAGCAGCGGGACTAGCGGGAAGTCGACAGATACGCAGTATTTT.

The count of this clone is one. The chain links TRBV5-3 to TRBJ2-1; 9 bases fit TRBD1. TRBV5-3 is an ORF; its function is uncertain. V was clipped by 4 bases and J by 10 bases; unmatched bases: 15. The CDR3 consists of 16 residues. CDR3 DNA sequence: TGTGCCAGAAGCGCCGGCCGGGACAGGGTAAATTGGGAGCAGTTCTTC. Residues: CARSAGRDRVNWEQFF.

The rearrangement links TRBV5-6 to TRBJ1-6; the D gene is possibly TRBD1 (5 bases). The CDR3 is 16 amino acids. V was cut by 4 bases and J by 5 bases, with 16 bases left in between. CDR1 and CDR2 from the germline V gene are SGHDT and YYEEEE. The DNA of the CDR3 is TGTGCCAGCAGCCCCCCAGGGCACCTAAATAATTCACCCCTCCACTTT. Translated, it gives CASSPPGHLNNSPLHF.

The V and J genes are TRBV10-3 and TRBJ1-2, with TRBD1 as a possible D gene (5 bases). This CDR3 region has 14 residues. Between the trimmed V and J ends, which lost 2 bases and 2 bases, there was a span of 9 bases. Germline lookup yields CDR1 ENHRY and CDR2 SYGVKD. CDR3 protein: CAISERGRNYGYTF. CDR3 in DNA: TGTGCCATCAGTGAGAGGGGCAGGAACTATGGCTACACCTTC.

This chain joins TRBV5-6 and TRBJ1-1; no clear D. Trimming cost V 0 bases and J 4 bases, with 13 bases left between them. Germline V lookup: CDR1 SGHDT, CDR2 YYEEEE. The CDR3 runs 15 residues. CDR3 amino acids: CASSLDAAGITEAFF. In nucleotides, the CDR3 is TGTGCCAGCAGCTTGGACGCAGCCGGGATCACTGAAGCTTTCTTT.

The V gene is TRBV19, the J gene TRBJ2-1; D is unclear. The CDR3 runs 15 residues. Trimming took off 3 bases at V and 5 bases at J, with 14 bases between the two ends. The germline V gene encodes CDR1 LNHDA and CDR2 SQIVND (reference sequence). The CDR3 nucleotides read TGTGCCAGTAGTATGGTTGTAACCTTGGACAATGAGCAGTTCTTC. It yields the protein CASSMVVTLDNEQFF.

This chain links TRBV4-2 with TRBJ2-7; D gene unclear. Germline V gene lookup returns CDR1 LGHNA and CDR2 YNFKEQ. V lost 0 bases, J lost 7 bases, and 10 bases lay in between. The CDR3 runs to 13 residues. The DNA for the CDR3 is TGTGCCAGCAGCCAAGAAATTCTACGTGAGCAGTACTTC. The encoded protein is CASSQEILREQYF.

On this clone: Mismatch with germline at one junction end may stem from a read error. At the DNA level, this CDR3 is encoded by other sequences in the same sample as well. CDR3 region: CASSLTGGNYGYTF. DNA for the CDR3: TGCGCCAGCAGCTTGACAGGGGGCAACTATGGCTACACCTTC. The chain joins TRBV7-2 to TRBJ1-2; 10 bases align to TRBD1. CDR3 length: 14 amino acids. Germline assignment: CDR1 SGHTA and CDR2 FQGNSA.